This TCR beta chain came from a study of blood T cell repertoires in COVID-19. Whole-study context: Samples taken during acute and convalescent COVID-19 were collected in the United States, Italy and Spain. The analysed material was cDNA or gDNA that came from T cells, B-cell-depleted T cells, or PBMCs.

This CDR3 has 14 residues. J lost 8 bases, V lost 3 bases, and 11 bases had no gene match. CDR1 SGHRS and CDR2 YFSETQ come from the germline V gene. In the authors' workflow: Estimation of nucleated cell counts was performed using reference gene primer amplification. Repertoires were generated with immunoSEQ multiplex PCR, while TCRdb's copy carries only in-frame clones and drops some. The V and J calls and clone size are taken from that table; D and trimming were inferred from the DNA. The table has more than 130,000 clones, 85% to 90% seen once. The chain couples TRBV5-1 to TRBJ2-7; 7 bases map to TRBD1. The sequence derives from a middle-aged man with active or convalescent COVID-19. Input material: peripheral blood. The DNA for the CDR3 is TGCGCCAGCAGCTCAGGATCACAGGGGAATCAGCAGTACTTC. It encodes CASSSGSQGNQQYF.